This TCR beta chain was sequenced for a study of OX40 agonist ivuxolimab in advanced cancers. About the study: Ivuxolimab, an agonistic anti-OX40 (CD134) antibody, was given to patients. Age averaged approximately 60 years (range roughly 23 to 79), and more than 80% were male.

The sampling schedule covered blood at baseline, cycle 4 day 1, and cycle 7 day 1. Assay: immunoSEQ multiplex PCR; the TCRdb copy retains only in-frame clones and omits some. The repertoire holds tens of thousands of clones, with about 73% as singletons. This sample comprised CD4+ or CD8+ T cells sorted from blood, obtained in a trial of the OX40 agonist ivuxolimab. The source of this sequence is an adult with an advanced solid tumor such as melanoma, head and neck, liver or kidney cancer.

CDR3 DNA: TGTGCCAGCAGCCTAAGACAGGGTGGAGGAGAGACCCAGTACTTC. Its translation: CASSLRQGGGETQYF. The rearrangement joins TRBV5-4 to TRBJ2-5, with 7 bases aligning to TRBD1. The CDR3 has 15 amino acids. Trimming cost V 4 bases and J 4 bases; bases outside gene matches: 10. Per the germline V gene, CDR1 is SGHNT and CDR2 is YYREEE (reference sequence).